Below, 29 T cell receptor beta chains from the same sample are listed, as sequenced in a study of response to subunit inactivated influenza vaccine. TCRdb re-derived calls from the RT-PCR reads in MiXCR, one entry per CDR3 protein. The sample shows about 700,000 distinct CDR3 sequences, about 15% of them seen only once. Source: PBMCs from blood, taken 14 to 15 days before vaccination. The receptor source for this set is a man aged 50 or older who received an inactivated influenza vaccine.

This clonotype was observed a handful of times. The V call is TRBV7-9, the J call TRBJ2-1; D remains unclear. V was cut by 5 bases and J by 5 bases, with 13 bases left in between. Germline V gives CDR1 SEHNR, CDR2 FQNEAQ (reference sequence). The CDR3 is made up of 14 amino acids. This CDR3 is CASSHPTVDNEQFF. In DNA form, the CDR3 reads TGTGCCAGCAGCCACCCGACGGTGGACAATGAGCAGTTCTTC.

This clonotype has more than one count but fewer than ten. The rearrangement links TRBV6-5 to TRBJ2-1; 8 nucleotides line up with TRBD2. The CDR3 has 16 residues. Germline V gene data show CDR1 as MNHEY and CDR2 as SVGAGI. The trim removed 2 bases at V and 0 bases at J, leaving 3 bases unmatched. Here the CDR3 DNA reads TGTGCCAGCAGTTACAAGCGGGGGATCTCCTACAATGAGCAGTTCTTC. Translating gives CASSYKRGISYNEQFF.

The V call is TRBV7-2, the J call TRBJ2-3; possible D gene TRBD2, 6 bases. V lost 6 bases and J lost 9, with 13 bases in between. CDR1 and CDR2 from the germline V gene are SGHTA and FQGNSA. This CDR3 contains 12 residues. The CDR3 sequence: CASRPTSGTQYF. As DNA, the CDR3 is TGTGCCAGCAGGCCGACTAGTGGGACGCAGTATTTT.

This clonotype appeared many times. Here the CDR3 DNA reads TGTGCCAGCAGCCTTACCGGGACAGCAATAGGGGAGCAGTACTTC. This encodes CASSLTGTAIGEQYF. J is TRBJ2-7 and V is TRBV4-2; 7 nucleotides align to TRBD1. Trimming cost V 4 bases and J 7 bases; bases outside gene matches: 13. CDR1 and CDR2 from the germline V gene are LGHNA and YNFKEQ. This CDR3 region has 15 residues.

The chain couples TRBV15 to TRBJ2-7; D remains ambiguous. Trimming took off 0 bases at V and 4 bases at J, with 4 bases between the two ends. In germline, CDR1 is LNHNV, CDR2 YYDKDF (reference sequence). The CDR3 consists of 12 residues. The CDR3 region has the DNA TGTGCCACCAGCAGAGATTTGTACGAGCAGTACTTC. Translating gives CATSRDLYEQYF.

This clonotype was detected a few times. The chain carries TRBV12-3 or TRBV12-4 and TRBJ2-7; the match to TRBD2 covers 12 bases. This CDR3 is 15 amino acids long. Trimming removed 2 bases from V and 4 bases from J; junction bases left unmatched: 3. CDR3 nucleotide sequence: TGTGCCAGCAGTTTATCCGGGACTAGCGGGTACGAGCAGTACTTC. It translates to CASSLSGTSGYEQYF.

The rearrangement links TRBV19 to TRBJ2-2; 13 bases agree with TRBD2. The V gene's germline CDR1 is LNHDA and CDR2 SQIVND (reference sequence). Unmatched junction bases numbered 9, after V lost 8 bases and J lost 6 bases. The CDR3 consists of 16 residues. CDR3 amino acids: CASLLAGGPSPGELFF. The CDR3 DNA follows: TGTGCCAGTTTACTAGCGGGGGGGCCGTCCCCCGGGGAGCTGTTTTTT.

This clonotype came up many times. V usage is TRBV29-1 and J usage is TRBJ2-5; D possibly corresponds to TRBD2 (5 bases). The CDR3 is made up of 12 amino acids. V lost 3 bases and J lost 5, with 10 bases in between. CDR1 and CDR2 (germline): SQVTM, ANQGSEA. CDR3 sequence: CSVDRGLETQYF. The CDR3 DNA follows: TGCAGCGTTGATAGAGGGCTGGAGACCCAGTACTTC.

This clonotype was seen a few times. The rearrangement uses TRBV7-9 and TRBJ2-2; 7 positions agree with TRBD2. J gave up 4 bases and V 7 bases, and 9 bases lay outside the gene matches. In germline, CDR1 is SEHNR, CDR2 FQNEAQ (reference sequence). The CDR3 contains 15 residues. The CDR3 coding sequence is TGTGCCAGCACCAATAGCGGGTCGGGCACCGGGGAGCTGTTTTTT. Amino acid sequence: CASTNSGSGTGELFF.

The sample holds a few counts of this clonotype. This chain uses TRBV4-3 with TRBJ2-3; no clear D. Trimming removed 2 bases at V and 7 bases at J, with 10 bases between. The CDR3 runs 13 residues. Germline loops: CDR1 LGHNA, CDR2 YSLEER. The CDR3 sequence: CASSQKGVHTQYF. CDR3 nucleotide sequence: TGCGCCAGCAGCCAAAAGGGCGTGCATACGCAGTATTTT.

This clonotype was found a few times. The CDR3 bases are TGTGCCAGCACCACCTTAAGGGAGCAGTACTTC. Its protein product is CASTTLREQYF. The chain employs TRBV28 and TRBJ2-7, with D uncertain. The CDR3 has 11 amino acids. CDR1 and CDR2 (germline): MDHEN, SYDVKM. V dropped 7 bases and J dropped 7 bases, with 11 bases sitting between them.

The chain is built from TRBV30 and TRBJ2-7, with D perhaps TRBD1 (6 bases). The germline V gene encodes CDR1 GTSNPN and CDR2 SVGIG (reference sequence). This CDR3 has 12 residues. Trimming cost V 1 base and J 10 bases, with 14 bases left between them. CDR3 DNA: TGTGCCTGGAGTGGACAGGCGCAAGAACAGTACTTC. Protein product: CAWSGQAQEQYF.

This clonotype occurred a few times. The chain has TRBV7-9 and TRBJ2-7; the D is unclear. Germline V CDR1 and CDR2: SEHNR, FQNEAQ (reference sequence). The CDR3 covers 15 residues. The V and J ends lost 2 bases and 4 bases respectively, with 15 bases between them. The CDR3 DNA follows: TGTGCCAGCAGCTTAAGCAACGGACCGGTATACGAGCAGTACTTC. It encodes CASSLSNGPVYEQYF.

The chain uses TRBV20-1 and TRBJ2-7; 7 bases are a match to TRBD2. The length of the CDR3 is 16 residues. The V and J ends lost 0 bases and 2 bases, in that order; junction bases with no gene match: 10. In germline, CDR1 is DFQATT, CDR2 SNEGSKA (reference sequence). The CDR3 DNA is TGCAGTGCTAGAGACGTAACTAGCGCCCCAACCTACGAGCAGTACTTC. This codes for CSARDVTSAPTYEQYF.

CDR3 residues: CSGGLHNEQFF. The CDR3 nucleotides are TGCAGCGGGGGACTCCACAATGAGCAGTTCTTC. This chain uses TRBV29-1 with TRBJ2-1, with D perhaps matching TRBD2 (6 bases). Trimming took off 7 bases at V and 5 bases at J, with 9 bases between the two ends. The CDR3 contains 11 residues. Per the germline V gene, CDR1 is SQVTM and CDR2 is ANQGSEA.

This rearrangement joins TRBV7-9 to TRBJ2-3; no clear D. Germline V lookup: CDR1 SEHNR, CDR2 FQNEAQ (reference sequence). Trimming removed 6 bases from V and 8 bases from J, with 12 bases in between. The CDR3 is made up of 12 amino acids. CDR3 nucleotides: TGTGCCAGCAGTGCCGGTTTAGGTACGCAGTATTTT. This translates into CASSAGLGTQYF.

The J gene is TRBJ2-1, the V gene TRBV7-9; tentative D call: TRBD2 (5 bases). The CDR3 totals 11 residues. V was clipped by 8 bases and J by 9 bases, with 11 bases between them. From germline, CDR1 is SEHNR and CDR2 FQNEAQ (reference sequence). The CDR3 DNA reads TGTGCCAGCGGGGAGTTCATTGAGCAGTTCTTC. Its translation is CASGEFIEQFF.

This clonotype showed up many times. V usage is TRBV12-3 or TRBV12-4 and J usage is TRBJ2-7; 7 nucleotides match TRBD1. After removal of 5 bases from V and 3 bases from J, the junction contained 4 bases not matched to a gene. This CDR3 region has 13 residues. The CDR3 reads CASSPGQNYEQYF. The CDR3 DNA reads TGTGCCAGCAGTCCGGGACAGAACTACGAGCAGTACTTC.

The rearrangement joins TRBV20-1 to TRBJ2-1; D gene unclear. Germline V CDR1 and CDR2: DFQATT, SNEGSKA (reference sequence). The V and J ends lost 6 bases and 9 bases respectively, with 18 bases between them. This CDR3 region has 13 residues. The CDR3 coding sequence is TGCAGTGCCGCCTCGGGCCCTCAAGGTGAGCAGTTCTTC. Amino acid sequence: CSAASGPQGEQFF.

This clonotype occurred a few times. CDR3 in DNA: TGTGCCAGCAGTCCCGGGCGAGGCTGGACAACCCGAAACACTGAAGCTTTCTTT. Its protein product is CASSPGRGWTTRNTEAFF. The chain uses TRBV12-3 or TRBV12-4 and TRBJ1-1, with D possibly being TRBD1 (5 bases). The V and J ends lost 5 bases and 2 bases respectively, with 24 bases between them. CDR3 size: 18 residues.

The V call is TRBV5-1, the J call TRBJ2-2, with D uncertain. The germline CDR1 and CDR2 sequences are SGHRS and YFSETQ. CDR3 length: 16 amino acids. Trimming left V 0 bases short and J 1 base short, with 10 bases between. CDR3 nucleotides: TGCGCCAGCAGCTTGGTGTACAGAAAGAACACCGGGGAGCTGTTTTTT. The encoded protein is CASSLVYRKNTGELFF. Looking up the rest from reference TRBV5-1 and TRBJ2-2 gives the full variable domain: KAGVTQTPRYLIKTRGQQVTLSCSPISGHRSVSWYQQTPGQGLQFLFEYFSETQRNKGNFPGRFSGRQFSNSRSEMNVSTLELGDSALYLCASSLVYRKNTGELFFGEGSRLTVL.

This clonotype was seen a handful of times. The V and J genes are TRBV28 and TRBJ2-2, with 7 positions matching TRBD2. This CDR3 has 15 residues. Per the germline V gene, CDR1 is MDHEN and CDR2 is SYDVKM. V trimming: 2 bases; J trimming: 5 bases; junction bases outside the gene matches: 5. The CDR3 sequence: CASSLGVRGTGELFF. Written as DNA, the CDR3 is TGTGCCAGCAGTTTAGGGGTGCGGGGGACCGGGGAGCTGTTTTTT.

This clonotype was observed a few times. The rearrangement links TRBV27 to TRBJ2-7; no definite D call. This CDR3 is 13 amino acids long. Trimming took 1 base from V and 3 from J, leaving 7 bases between them. Germline V lookup: CDR1 MNHEY, CDR2 SMNVEV (reference sequence). The CDR3 nucleotides are TGTGCCAGCAGTTTATGGAAGGGCTACGAGCAGTACTTC. This codes for CASSLWKGYEQYF.

This clonotype came up a few times. The V call is TRBV7-9, the J call TRBJ2-1; possibly TRBD1 for D (6 bases). The length of the CDR3 is 14 residues. Germline-derived CDR1 and CDR2 are SEHNR and FQNEAQ (reference sequence). Trimming shortened V by 8 bases and J by 1 base, and 12 bases separated the two germline ends. The CDR3 protein is CASQTGLSYNEQFF. Written as DNA, the CDR3 is TGTGCCAGCCAAACAGGGTTATCCTACAATGAGCAGTTCTTC.

The chain is built from TRBV7-9 and TRBJ1-5; D possibly corresponds to TRBD1 (5 bases). The CDR3 loop spans 16 amino acids. Germline-derived CDR1 and CDR2 are SEHNR and FQNEAQ (reference sequence). V shed 1 base and J shed 1 base, with 11 bases lying between them. This CDR3 is CASSLGGKESNQPQHF. CDR3 nucleotides: TGTGCCAGCAGCTTAGGGGGGAAGGAGAGCAATCAGCCCCAGCATTTT.

The chain employs TRBV6-1 and TRBJ2-2; D is possibly TRBD1 (5 bases). Germline-derived CDR1 and CDR2 are MNHNS and SASEGT. V was clipped by 6 bases and J by 2 bases, with 13 bases between them. The CDR3 is 15 amino acids. CDR3 in amino acids: CASRKGLSNTGELFF. CDR3 bases: TGTGCCAGCAGGAAGGGGTTATCTAACACCGGGGAGCTGTTTTTT.

The chain couples TRBV10-2 to TRBJ1-2; 7 nucleotides align to TRBD1. Germline assignment: CDR1 WSHSY and CDR2 SAAADI. V was clipped by 0 bases and J by 3 bases; unmatched bases: 4. The CDR3 totals 15 residues. The CDR3 DNA is TGCGCCAGCAGTGAGTCGAACAGGGGAGACTATGGCTACACCTTC. Encoded protein: CASSESNRGDYGYTF.

In this sample, this clonotype turned up a few times. The chain has TRBV20-1 and TRBJ1-1; D gene ambiguous. The germline CDR1 and CDR2 sequences are DFQATT and SNEGSKA (reference sequence). There are 15 residues in the CDR3. The V end was cut by 1 base, the J end by 1 base, with 13 bases between. CDR3 coding DNA: TGCAGTGCTAGAGCGGGAACCCGATGGAACACTGAAGCTTTCTTT. This sequence encodes CSARAGTRWNTEAFF.

This clonotype was seen at least ten times. The chain joins TRBV3-1 to TRBJ2-6; the D is unclear. Germline CDR1 reads LGHDT; CDR2 reads YNNKEL (reference sequence). This CDR3 has 14 residues. V was cut by 1 base and J by 3 bases, with 4 bases left in between. CDR3 amino acids: CASSQVGGANVLTF. CDR3 coding DNA: TGTGCCAGCAGCCAAGTCGGTGGGGCCAACGTCCTGACTTTC.